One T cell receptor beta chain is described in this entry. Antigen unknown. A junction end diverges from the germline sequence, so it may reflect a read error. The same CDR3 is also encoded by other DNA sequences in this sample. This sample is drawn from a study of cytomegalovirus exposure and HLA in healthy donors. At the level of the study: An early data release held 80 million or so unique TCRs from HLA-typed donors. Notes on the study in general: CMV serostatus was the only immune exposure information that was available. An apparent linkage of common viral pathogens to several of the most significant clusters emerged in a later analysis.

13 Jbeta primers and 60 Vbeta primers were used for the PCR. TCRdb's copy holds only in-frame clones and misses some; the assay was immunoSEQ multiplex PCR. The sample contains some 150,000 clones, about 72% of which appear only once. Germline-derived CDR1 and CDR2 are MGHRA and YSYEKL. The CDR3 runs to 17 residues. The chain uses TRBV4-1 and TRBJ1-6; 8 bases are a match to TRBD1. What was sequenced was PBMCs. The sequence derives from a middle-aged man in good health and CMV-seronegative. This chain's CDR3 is CASSQSRTGRSYSPLNF. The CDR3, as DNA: TGCGCCAGCAGCCAATCTCGGACAGGGAGGTCCTATTCACCTCTCAACTTT.